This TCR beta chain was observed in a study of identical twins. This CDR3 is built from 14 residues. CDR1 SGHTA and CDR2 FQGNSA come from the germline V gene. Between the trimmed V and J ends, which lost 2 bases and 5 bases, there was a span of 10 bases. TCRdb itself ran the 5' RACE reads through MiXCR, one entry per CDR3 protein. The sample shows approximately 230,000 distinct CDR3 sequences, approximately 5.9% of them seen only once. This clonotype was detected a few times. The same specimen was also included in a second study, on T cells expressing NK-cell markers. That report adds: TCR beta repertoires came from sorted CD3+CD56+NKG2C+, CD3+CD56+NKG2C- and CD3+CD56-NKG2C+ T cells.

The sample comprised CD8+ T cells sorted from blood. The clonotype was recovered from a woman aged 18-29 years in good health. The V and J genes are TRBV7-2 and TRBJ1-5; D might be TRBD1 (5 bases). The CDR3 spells CASSLQGSYQPQHF. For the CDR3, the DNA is TGTGCCAGCAGCTTACAGGGTTCTTATCAGCCCCAGCATTTT.